The T cell receptor (beta chain) described here comes from a study of blood T cell repertoires in COVID-19 (dated by TCRdb to 2020 to 2022). About the full investigation: The collaborator samples originated in the United States, Italy and Spain and spanned the acute and convalescent phases of COVID-19. Where available, HLA class I and class II types were obtained from metadata supplied by the sample provider rather than from assay-based typing. The prospective study material was composed of cDNA or gDNA derived from T cells, B-cell-depleted T cells, or PBMCs. Subjects who had been exposed to COVID-19, were actively infected with it, or had recovered from it provided the deeply sampled blood TCRbeta repertoires that made up the dataset. Samples were obtained from the ongoing ImmuneRACE study (first 160 participants) and from about 1,300 subjects provided by 6 global collaborators. The repertoires were made available in a free public database intended to serve as a resource for research on the immune response to SARS-CoV-2. A de-identified subject ID, COVID-19 status, age in years and sex were almost always included in the sample metadata.

Participants in the prospective study were aged about 18 to 95 years, lived in 24 United States geographic areas, and enrolled through a virtual design. Cohort assignment in the prospective study relied on participant-reported clinical history from a screening survey and a study questionnaire. Recovered participants in ImmuneRACE Cohort 3 were defined by two consecutive negative NP/OP PCR tests, clearance by a healthcare professional, or resolution of symptoms. Each participant in the prospective study had whole blood, serum and a nasopharyngeal or oropharyngeal swab collected by mobile phlebotomists. Participants in the prospective study had the option to provide additional blood draws and questionnaires over an approximately 2-month period. Prospective study blood samples were shipped either frozen or at room temperature before DNA extraction. The CDR3 goes from the cysteine to the phenylalanine over 13 residues. Only the CDR3 DNA is retained, 39 bases long and in frame from the first base. CDR1 and CDR2 are read off the germline V gene (reference sequence) as LGHDT and YNNKEL. V is shortened by 5 bases, J by 1 base, and the region joining them spans 8 bases.

This clone was counted a single time. What antigen it recognizes has not been identified. There are no base qualities to consult, and no much larger clone falls within one base. What the study reported, not specific to this receptor: How much clinical and demographic metadata was included differed by source and by participant, and the metadata was provided uncurated.

TCRbeta CDR3 regions were amplified from genomic DNA by means of the immunoSEQ Assay, a bias-controlled multiplex PCR. Turning to the authors' computational methods: Nucleated cell counts per sample were estimated from amplification of reference gene primers within the assay. Sequence reads were collapsed and filtered to measure the absolute abundance of every unique TCRbeta CDR3 rearrangement. Productive Simpson clonality was computed per sample as the square root of Simpson's diversity index over productive rearrangements. TCRdb provides this immuneACCESS table in a form limited to in-frame rearrangements. Some clones are lacking; in checked studies, under half of them reflect an unresolved V gene, and why the rest are absent is not known. The V and J calls and clone size come from that table; D and trimming were worked out from the DNA. The table for this sample lists approximately 140,000 clones; 75% to 90% of them were counted only once. Around 2.3% of the sample is held by the ten biggest clonotypes.

This receptor was identified in a woman aged 50 to 65 who had recovered from COVID-19. The sample was PBMCs or T cells enriched from blood (not recorded which). This sequence uses TRBV3-1 (or the pseudogene TRBV3-2) and TRBJ1-1; the D gene is perhaps TRBD1, on 5 matching bases. The sequenced DNA: TGTGCCAGCAGCGAGACAGCGAACACTGAAGCTTTCTTT. This gives the protein CASSETANTEAFF.